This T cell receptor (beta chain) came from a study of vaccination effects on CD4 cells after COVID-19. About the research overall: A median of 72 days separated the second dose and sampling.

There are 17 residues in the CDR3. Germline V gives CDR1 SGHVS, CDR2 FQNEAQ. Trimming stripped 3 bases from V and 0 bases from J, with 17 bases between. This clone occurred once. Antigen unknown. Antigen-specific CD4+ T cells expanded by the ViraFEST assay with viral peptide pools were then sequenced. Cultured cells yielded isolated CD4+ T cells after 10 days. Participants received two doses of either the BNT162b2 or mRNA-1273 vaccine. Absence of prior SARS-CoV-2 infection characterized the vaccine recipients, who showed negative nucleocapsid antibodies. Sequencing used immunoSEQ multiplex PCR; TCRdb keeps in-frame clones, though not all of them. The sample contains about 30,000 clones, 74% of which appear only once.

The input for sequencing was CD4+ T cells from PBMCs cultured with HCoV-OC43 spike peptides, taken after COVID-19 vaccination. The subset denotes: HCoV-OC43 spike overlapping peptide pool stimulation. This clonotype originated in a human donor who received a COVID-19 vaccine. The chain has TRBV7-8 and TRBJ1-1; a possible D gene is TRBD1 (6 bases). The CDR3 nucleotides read TGTGCCAGCAGCTTTATTGGACAGTATCTAATGAACACTGAAGCTTTCTTT. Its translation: CASSFIGQYLMNTEAFF.